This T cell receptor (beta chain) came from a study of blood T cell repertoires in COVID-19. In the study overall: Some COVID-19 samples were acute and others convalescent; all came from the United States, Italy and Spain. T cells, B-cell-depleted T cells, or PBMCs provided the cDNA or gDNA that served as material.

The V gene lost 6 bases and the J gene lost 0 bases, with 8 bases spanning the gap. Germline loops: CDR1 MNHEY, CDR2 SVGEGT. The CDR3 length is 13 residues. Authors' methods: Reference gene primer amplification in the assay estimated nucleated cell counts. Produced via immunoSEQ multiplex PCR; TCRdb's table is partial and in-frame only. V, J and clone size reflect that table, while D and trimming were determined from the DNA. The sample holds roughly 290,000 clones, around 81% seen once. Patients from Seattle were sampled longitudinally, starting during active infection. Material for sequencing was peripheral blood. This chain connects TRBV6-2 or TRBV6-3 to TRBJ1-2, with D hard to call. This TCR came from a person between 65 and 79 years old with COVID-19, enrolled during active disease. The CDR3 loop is CASRYGANYGYTF. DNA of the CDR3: TGTGCCAGCAGATACGGAGCTAACTATGGCTACACCTTC.